This T cell receptor (beta chain) was sequenced in a study of beta chain features in type 1 diabetes. In germline, CDR1 is SNHLY, CDR2 FYNNEI. V shed 7 bases, J shed 5 bases, and the junction held 10 bases outside the gene matches. This CDR3 contains 14 residues. This clone was found a few times. TCRB transcripts that were expressed got sequenced, as all of the isolated RNA had been reverse transcribed. Repertoires were generated with immunoSEQ multiplex PCR, while TCRdb's copy carries only in-frame clones and drops some. The sample has a few hundred thousand clones; approximately 14% are singletons. The clonotype was recovered from a man aged 30 to 45 in good health. Sequenced sample: naive CD4+ T cells from blood. The chain has TRBV2 and TRBJ2-5; 7 bases align to TRBD2. In DNA form, the CDR3 reads TGTGCCAGCAATGCGGGACTACGAAGGGAGACCCAGTACTTC. Its translation is CASNAGLRRETQYF.